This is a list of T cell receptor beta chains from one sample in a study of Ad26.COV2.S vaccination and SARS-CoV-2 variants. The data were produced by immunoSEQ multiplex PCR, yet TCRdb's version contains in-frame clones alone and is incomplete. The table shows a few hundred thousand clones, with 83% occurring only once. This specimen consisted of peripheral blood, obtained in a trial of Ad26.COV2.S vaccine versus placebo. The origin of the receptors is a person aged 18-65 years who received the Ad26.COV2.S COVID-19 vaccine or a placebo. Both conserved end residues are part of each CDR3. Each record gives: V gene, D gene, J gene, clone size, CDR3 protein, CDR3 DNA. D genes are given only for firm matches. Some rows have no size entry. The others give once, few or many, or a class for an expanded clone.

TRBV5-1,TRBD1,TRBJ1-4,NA,CASSNDRADEKLFF,TGCGCCAGCAGCAACGACAGGGCAGATGAAAAACTGTTTTTT
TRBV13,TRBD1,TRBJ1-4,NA,CASSRQGEGEKLFF,TGTGCCAGCAGCAGACAGGGGGAGGGGGAAAAACTGTTTTTT
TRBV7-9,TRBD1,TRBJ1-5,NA,CASSYDRGLGQPQHF,TGTGCCAGCAGCTATGACAGGGGATTAGGCCAGCCCCAGCATTTT
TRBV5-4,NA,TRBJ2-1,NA,CASSPQGTDEQFF,TGTGCCAGCAGCCCACAGGGTACCGATGAGCAGTTCTTC
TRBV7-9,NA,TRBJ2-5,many,CASSLPPKETQYF,TGTGCCAGCAGCCTTCCACCTAAAGAGACCCAGTACTTC
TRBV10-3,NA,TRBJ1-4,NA,CAISEPRLDRLFF,TGTGCCATCAGTGAGCCTAGATTGGATAGACTGTTTTTT
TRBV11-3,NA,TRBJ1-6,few,CASSGGTPRLDSPLHF,TGTGCCAGCAGCGGGGGGACACCTAGATTGGATTCACCCCTCCACTTT
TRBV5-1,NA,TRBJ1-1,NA,CASSSGDPHARAEAFF,TGCGCCAGCAGCTCCGGGGACCCTCACGCGCGCGCTGAAGCTTTCTTT
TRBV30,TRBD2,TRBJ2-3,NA,CAWGLLAGADTQYF,TGTGCCTGGGGTTTACTAGCGGGAGCGGATACGCAGTATTTT
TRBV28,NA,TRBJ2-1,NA,CASSFSTGASYNEQFF,TGTGCCAGCAGTTTCTCGACAGGTGCCTCCTACAATGAGCAGTTCTTC